The 28 T cell receptor beta chains below all came from one sample that was sequenced in a study of blood T cell repertoires in COVID-19 (dated by TCRdb to about 2020). The library was made by the immunoSEQ multiplex PCR assay. Drawn from immuneACCESS, this table holds only the in-frame rearrangements with V and J called that TCRdb kept. Clones are partly lost; checked studies trace under half to an unresolved V gene and leave the rest unexplained. A total of under 250,000 clones appear in this sample, 85% to 90% of them only once. Together, the top ten hold 2.7% of the sample. Material: peripheral blood. Receptors originate from a woman aged 55-69 years with acute or convalescent COVID-19.

This clone has a single count. The chain joins TRBV10-3 to TRBJ1-5, with D unresolved. The germline V gene has CDR1 ENHRY and CDR2 SYGVKD. V was clipped by 0 bases and J by 2 bases, with 14 bases between them. The CDR3 is made up of 17 amino acids. CDR3 in amino acids: CAISESKAGMGNQPQHF. The CDR3 DNA sequence: TGTGCCATCAGTGAGTCGAAAGCGGGGATGGGCAATCAGCCCCAGCATTTT.

The chain employs TRBV5-4 and TRBJ1-2; 7 positions agree with TRBD1. Germline V CDR1 and CDR2: SGHNT, YYREEE (reference sequence). The CDR3 spans 16 residues. With V trimmed by 4 bases and J by 6 bases, 15 bases remained unmatched. This CDR3 is CASSLGTVGEADGYTF. The CDR3 DNA reads as TGTGCCAGCAGCCTTGGGACAGTTGGGGAGGCGGATGGCTACACCTTC.

The genes are TRBV5-1 and TRBJ2-3, with 10 bases identical to TRBD2. Germline V lookup: CDR1 SGHRS, CDR2 YFSETQ. V gave up 4 bases and J gave up 4 bases; unmatched junction bases: 12. The CDR3 sequence is 17 residues long. This CDR3 is CASSPQASGRGSDTQYF. The CDR3 DNA reads TGCGCCAGCAGCCCCCAGGCTAGCGGGAGAGGCTCAGATACGCAGTATTTT.

This chain links TRBV9 with TRBJ2-2; D remains ambiguous. CDR1 and CDR2 (germline): SGDLS, YYNGEE. Between the trimmed V and J ends, which lost 0 bases and 0 bases, there was a span of 9 bases. The CDR3 is 16 amino acids. The CDR3: CASSVVADPNTGELFF. The CDR3 DNA reads as TGTGCCAGCAGCGTAGTAGCCGATCCGAACACCGGGGAGCTGTTTTTT. Based on the CDR3 plus reference TRBV9 and TRBJ2-2, the full variable domain is DSGVTQTPKHLITATGQRVTLRCSPRSGDLSVYWYQQSLDQGLQFLIQYYNGEERAKGNILERFSAQQFPDLHSELNLSSLELGDSALYFCASSVVADPNTGELFFGEGSRLTVL.

The J gene is TRBJ2-7, the V gene TRBV6-2 or TRBV6-3, with D tentatively TRBD2 (5 bases). Per germline, CDR1 MNHEY and CDR2 SVGEGT. The CDR3 length is 16 residues. V lost 2 bases and J 4 bases, leaving 18 bases between the germline ends. CDR3 nucleotide sequence: TGTGCCAGCAGTTACCGAGGGCACCGACTTCCTTACGAGCAGTACTTC. It encodes CASSYRGHRLPYEQYF.

V is TRBV7-3 and J is TRBJ2-2; 9 bases fit TRBD1. CDR1 is SGHTA and CDR2 is FQGTGA in the germline V gene. V shed 6 bases and J 6 bases; nucleotides not matched to a gene: 8. There are 15 residues in the CDR3. For the CDR3, the DNA is TGTGCCAGCAGGGGGACAGGGTCGGTCGCCGGGGAGCTGTTTTTT. Translated, it gives CASRGTGSVAGELFF.

The chain joins TRBV30 to TRBJ2-1; D is possibly TRBD2 (5 bases). Trimming removed 2 bases at V and 5 bases at J, with 28 bases between. This CDR3 is built from 19 residues. Germline-derived CDR1 and CDR2 are GTSNPN and SVGIG (reference sequence). CDR3 residues: CAWSPRELMRAGANNEQFF. For the CDR3, the DNA is TGTGCCTGGAGTCCCCGGGAACTAATGCGGGCCGGCGCCAACAATGAGCAGTTCTTC. The full variable domain, its missing parts supplied by reference TRBV30 and TRBJ2-1, is SQTIHQWPATLVQPVGSPLSLECTVEGTSNPNLYWYRQAAGRGLQLLFYSVGIGQISSEVPQNLSASRPQDRQFILSSKKLLLSDSGFYLCAWSPRELMRAGANNEQFFGPGTRLTVL.

The chain uses TRBV9 and TRBJ1-4; the D gene is possibly TRBD1 (6 bases). CDR3 length: 14 residues. With 3 bases removed from V and 8 bases from J, the gap between germline ends came to 14 bases. In germline, CDR1 is SGDLS, CDR2 YYNGEE. The CDR3 DNA reads as TGTGCCAGCAGCGATAACGGCGGACAGGAAAAACTGTTTTTT. Its translation: CASSDNGGQEKLFF.

The genes are TRBV18 and TRBJ1-1, with a weak D call TRBD1 (6 bases). The V gene's germline CDR1 is KGHSH and CDR2 LQKENI. Trimming pared 3 bases from V and 0 bases from J, leaving 14 bases between. The CDR3 totals 16 residues. The CDR3 spells CASSPGTMTVNTEAFF. In DNA form, the CDR3 reads TGTGCCAGCTCACCCGGGACAATGACCGTGAACACTGAAGCTTTCTTT.

The CDR3 reads CASSISGFEKLFF. The CDR3 nucleotides are TGTGCCAGTAGTATCTCGGGGTTTGAAAAACTGTTTTTT. This chain links TRBV19 with TRBJ1-4; D is uncertain. In germline, CDR1 is LNHDA, CDR2 SQIVND (reference sequence). The CDR3 runs to 13 residues. Trimming cost V 3 bases and J 7 bases, with 9 bases left between them.

The genes are TRBV19 and TRBJ2-5; D perhaps matches TRBD1 (7 bases). The germline CDR1 and CDR2 sequences are LNHDA and SQIVND (reference sequence). The V end was cut by 3 bases, the J end by 9 bases, with 29 bases between. The CDR3 spans 18 residues. CDR3 residues: CASSMRGQGGQVPRAQYF. The CDR3 bases are TGTGCCAGTAGTATGCGTGGCCAGGGGGGTCAGGTCCCTAGGGCCCAGTACTTC.

V usage is TRBV6-5 and J usage is TRBJ2-6, with a tentative D call TRBD1 (6 bases). The CDR3 covers 16 residues. V lost 4 bases, J lost 0 bases, and 10 bases lay in between. The germline V gene encodes CDR1 MNHEY and CDR2 SVGAGI. The CDR3 here is CASSSYRVSGANVLTF. The CDR3 DNA reads TGTGCCAGCAGTTCATACAGGGTCTCTGGGGCCAACGTCCTGACTTTC.

The chain carries TRBV6-6 and TRBJ1-5; 10 bases fit TRBD1. Germline trimming cut 2 bases from V and 8 bases from J; bases unmatched to any gene: 6. The CDR3 length is 15 residues. Germline CDR1 reads MNHNY; CDR2 reads SVGAGI (reference sequence). CDR3 in DNA: TGTGCCAGCAGTTACGGGGGGACAGGGGTAGAGCCCCAGCATTTT. Amino acids: CASSYGGTGVEPQHF.

CDR3 in amino acids: CASSLILQGDGYTF. DNA for the CDR3: TGTGCCAGTAGTCTAATATTACAGGGGGATGGCTACACCTTC. The rearrangement links TRBV19 to TRBJ1-2; 8 bases fit TRBD1. Germline V lookup: CDR1 LNHDA, CDR2 SQIVND (reference sequence). This CDR3 is 14 amino acids long. Trimming took 5 bases from V and 6 from J; bases not matched to a gene: 8.

In this sample, this clone turned up once. The chain has TRBV6-6 and TRBJ1-2; D gene uncertain. The ends were cut back, 2 bases at V and 10 bases at J, with 5 bases in the middle. This CDR3 is 10 amino acids long. Germline V gives CDR1 MNHNY, CDR2 SVGAGI (reference sequence). The CDR3 is CASSYNNYTF. CDR3 nucleotide sequence: TGTGCCAGCAGTTACAACAACTACACCTTC.

This clone was found once. This chain joins TRBV4-3 and TRBJ2-7; tentatively, D is TRBD1 (6 bases). Germline assignment: CDR1 LGHNA and CDR2 YSLEER. The CDR3 extends over 13 amino acids. V gave up 1 base and J gave up 5 bases, with 9 bases separating them. The CDR3 loop is CASSQGRGNEQYF. DNA of the CDR3: TGCGCCAGCAGCCAAGGCAGGGGAAACGAGCAGTACTTC.

The genes are TRBV28 and TRBJ1-6, with 7 bases lining up with TRBD1. The CDR3 is 18 residues long. Germline loops: CDR1 MDHEN, CDR2 SYDVKM. The trim removed 2 bases at V and 7 bases at J, leaving 14 bases unmatched. CDR3 sequence (DNA): TGTGCCAGCAGTTTACCCGGCTTCGACAGGGTGCGGAATTCACCCCTCCACTTT. Its protein product is CASSLPGFDRVRNSPLHF.

The chain carries TRBV11-2 and TRBJ1-5; D is ambiguous. Germline V gene lookup returns CDR1 SGHAT and CDR2 FQNNGV. The CDR3 spans 13 residues. The V end was cut by 2 bases, the J end by 8 bases, with 10 bases between. In DNA, the CDR3 is TGTGCCAGCAGCTTATATCCGAGCGAGCCCCAGCATTTT. Protein sequence: CASSLYPSEPQHF.

This sequence joins TRBV10-1 and TRBJ1-3; D is undetermined. The length of the CDR3 is 14 residues. The ends were cut back, 2 bases at V and 1 base at J, with 6 bases in the middle. Germline V CDR1 and CDR2: WNHNN, SYGVQD (reference sequence). CDR3: CASSEAGSGNTIYF. The CDR3 bases are TGCGCCAGCAGTGAGGCCGGGTCTGGAAACACCATATATTTT.

The genes are TRBV6-5 and TRBJ1-2; 10 positions match TRBD1. The CDR3 extends over 14 amino acids. Germline CDR1 is MNHEY and CDR2 is SVGAGI. The ends lost 9 bases at V and 3 bases at J; junction bases unmatched: 7. CDR3 in amino acids: CASAGTGDHYGYTF. In DNA form, the CDR3 reads TGTGCCAGTGCCGGGACAGGGGATCACTATGGCTACACCTTC.

The chain links TRBV27 to TRBJ2-1, with D hard to call. Germline CDR1 MNHEY, CDR2 SMNVEV (reference sequence). The V and J ends lost 2 bases and 3 bases respectively, with 11 bases between them. The length of the CDR3 is 15 residues. The CDR3 nucleotides read TGTGCCAGCAGTTTAAGTCCTAGTTTCTACAATGAGCAGTTCTTC. It is translated as CASSLSPSFYNEQFF.

This chain links TRBV30 with TRBJ1-2; no definite D call. The germline gives CDR1 GTSNPN, CDR2 SVGIG (reference sequence). This CDR3 contains 14 residues. The V gene lost 1 base and the J gene lost 6 bases, with 15 bases spanning the gap. This chain's CDR3 is CAWSASSRVNGYTF. The DNA for the CDR3 is TGTGCCTGGAGTGCGAGTTCGAGGGTAAATGGCTACACCTTC.

The chain links TRBV19 to TRBJ2-5, with D maybe TRBD1 (6 bases). The CDR3 has 14 residues. V shed 9 bases and J shed 5 bases, with 19 bases lying between them. CDR1 and CDR2 from the germline V gene are LNHDA and SQIVND (reference sequence). The CDR3 spells CASIRPYQGETQYF. The CDR3 DNA follows: TGTGCCAGCATCCGGCCCTACCAGGGGGAGACCCAGTACTTC.

V is TRBV30 and J is TRBJ1-6, with D tentatively TRBD1 (5 bases). Trimming removed 0 bases from V and 7 bases from J, with 13 bases in between. The CDR3 spans 15 residues. Germline-derived CDR1 and CDR2 are GTSNPN and SVGIG (reference sequence). The CDR3 region has the DNA TGTGCCTGGAGTGTAGTTCAGGGTACAAATTCACCCCTCCACTTT. Translating gives CAWSVVQGTNSPLHF.

This chain joins TRBV29-1 and TRBJ2-7; unclear D gene. Germline CDR1 reads SQVTM; CDR2 reads ANQGSEA. The CDR3 extends over 11 amino acids. Trimming removed 4 bases from V and 1 base from J, with 5 bases in between. This CDR3 is CSVVVSYEQYF. The DNA of the CDR3 is TGCAGCGTTGTAGTATCCTACGAGCAGTACTTC.

This clone was counted only a few times. The chain uses TRBV5-1 and TRBJ1-5; D call uncertain. Germline V gives CDR1 SGHRS, CDR2 YFSETQ. The CDR3 covers 14 residues. Deletions cut 1 base from V and 4 bases from J, with 9 bases between. This CDR3 is CASSLRGENQPQHF. CDR3 DNA sequence: TGCGCCAGCAGCTTGCGTGGGGAGAATCAGCCCCAGCATTTT.

Of note for this clone: This sample includes further DNA sequences coding for the same CDR3. The gene calls are TRBV5-1 and TRBJ1-1, with D unresolved. The CDR3 has 14 residues. Germline V lookup: CDR1 SGHRS, CDR2 YFSETQ. Trimming took 0 bases from V and 1 from J, leaving 7 bases between them. The CDR3 loop is CASSLVQANTEAFF. The CDR3 nucleotides read TGCGCCAGCAGCTTGGTTCAGGCGAACACTGAAGCTTTCTTT. Using reference TRBV5-1 and TRBJ1-1 for the parts outside the CDR3, the full variable domain is KAGVTQTPRYLIKTRGQQVTLSCSPISGHRSVSWYQQTPGQGLQFLFEYFSETQRNKGNFPGRFSGRQFSNSRSEMNVSTLELGDSALYLCASSLVQANTEAFFGQGTRLTVV.

This clone was counted once. The rearrangement uses TRBV7-2 and TRBJ2-5; D possibly corresponds to TRBD2 (6 bases). The CDR3 is 17 residues long. Trimming took off 6 bases at V and 9 bases at J, with 29 bases between the two ends. Germline V gene lookup returns CDR1 SGHTA and CDR2 FQGNSA. The CDR3 here is CASRTGDRLVSYQAQYF. The CDR3, as DNA: TGTGCCAGCAGAACGGGGGACCGTCTAGTTTCGTATCAGGCCCAGTACTTC. Combining the CDR3 with reference TRBV7-2 and TRBJ2-5 gives the whole variable domain GAGVSQSPSNKVTEKGKDVELRCDPISGHTALYWYRQSLGQGLEFLIYFQGNSAPDKSGLPSDRFSAERTGGSVSTLTIQRTQQEDSAVYLCASRTGDRLVSYQAQYFGPGTRLLVL.